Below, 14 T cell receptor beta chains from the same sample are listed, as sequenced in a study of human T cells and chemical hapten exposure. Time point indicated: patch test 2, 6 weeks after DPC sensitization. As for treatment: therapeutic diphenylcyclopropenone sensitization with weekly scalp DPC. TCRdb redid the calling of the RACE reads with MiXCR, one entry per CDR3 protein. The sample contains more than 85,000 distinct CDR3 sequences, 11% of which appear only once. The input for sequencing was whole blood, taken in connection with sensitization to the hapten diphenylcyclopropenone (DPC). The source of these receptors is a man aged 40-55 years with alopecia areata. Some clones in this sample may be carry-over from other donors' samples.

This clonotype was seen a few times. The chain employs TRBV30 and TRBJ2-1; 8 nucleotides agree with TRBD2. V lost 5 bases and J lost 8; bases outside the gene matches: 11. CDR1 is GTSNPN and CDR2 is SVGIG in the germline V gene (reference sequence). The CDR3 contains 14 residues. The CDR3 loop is CAWQASGSTDEQFF. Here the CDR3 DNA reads TGTGCCTGGCAGGCCAGCGGGAGTACAGATGAGCAGTTCTTC. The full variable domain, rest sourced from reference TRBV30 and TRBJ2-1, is SQTIHQWPATLVQPVGSPLSLECTVEGTSNPNLYWYRQAAGRGLQLLFYSVGIGQISSEVPQNLSASRPQDRQFILSSKKLLLSDSGFYLCAWQASGSTDEQFFGPGTRLTVL.

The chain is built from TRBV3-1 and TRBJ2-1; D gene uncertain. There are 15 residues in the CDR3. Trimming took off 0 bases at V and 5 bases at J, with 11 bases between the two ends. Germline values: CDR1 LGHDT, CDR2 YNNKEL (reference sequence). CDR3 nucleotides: TGTGCCAGCAGCCAAGATCCGGCAGCTCACAATGAGCAGTTCTTC. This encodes CASSQDPAAHNEQFF.

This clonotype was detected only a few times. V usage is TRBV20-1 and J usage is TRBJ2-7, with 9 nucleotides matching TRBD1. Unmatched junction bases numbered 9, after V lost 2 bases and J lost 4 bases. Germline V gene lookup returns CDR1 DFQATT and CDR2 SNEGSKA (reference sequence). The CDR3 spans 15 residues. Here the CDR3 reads CSARHDRGIGYEQYV. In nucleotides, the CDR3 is TGCAGTGCTAGACACGACAGGGGGATAGGATACGAGCAGTACGTC.

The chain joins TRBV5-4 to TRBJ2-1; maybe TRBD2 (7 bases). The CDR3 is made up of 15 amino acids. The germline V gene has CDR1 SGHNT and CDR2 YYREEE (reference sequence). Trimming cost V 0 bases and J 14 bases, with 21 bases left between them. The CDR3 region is CASSLASRGGSGEFF. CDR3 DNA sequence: TGTGCCAGCAGCTTGGCCAGCAGGGGAGGGTCGGGAGAGTTCTTC.

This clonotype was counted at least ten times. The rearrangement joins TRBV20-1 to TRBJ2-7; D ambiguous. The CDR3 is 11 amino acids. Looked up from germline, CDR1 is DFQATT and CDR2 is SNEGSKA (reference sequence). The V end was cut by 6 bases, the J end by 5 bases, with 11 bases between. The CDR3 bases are TGCAGTGCAAGCCCACTCGACGAGCAGTACTTC. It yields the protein CSASPLDEQYF.

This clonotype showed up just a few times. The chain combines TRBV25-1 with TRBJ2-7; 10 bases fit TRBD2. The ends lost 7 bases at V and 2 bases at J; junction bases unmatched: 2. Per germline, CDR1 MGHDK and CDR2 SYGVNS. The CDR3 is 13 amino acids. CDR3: CASKAGGTYEQYF. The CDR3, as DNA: TGTGCCAGCAAAGCGGGAGGGACCTACGAGCAGTACTTC.

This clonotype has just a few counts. In nucleotides, the CDR3 is TGTGCCACTACGGGGACTTCCTATGGCTACACCTTC. It translates to CATTGTSYGYTF. V and J are TRBV7-8 and TRBJ1-2, with D maybe TRBD1 (5 bases). Trimming left V 10 bases short and J 4 bases short, with 13 bases between. Per germline, CDR1 SGHVS and CDR2 FQNEAQ. This CDR3 contains 12 residues.

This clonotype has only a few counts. CDR3 residues: CAISESIQGGGYTF. DNA of the CDR3: TGTGCCATCAGTGAGTCGATACAGGGAGGGGGCTACACCTTC. The V and J genes are TRBV10-3 and TRBJ1-2, with a tentative D call TRBD1 (6 bases). This CDR3 spans 14 amino acids. The germline V gene encodes CDR1 ENHRY and CDR2 SYGVKD. V lost 0 bases and J lost 8, with 13 bases in between.

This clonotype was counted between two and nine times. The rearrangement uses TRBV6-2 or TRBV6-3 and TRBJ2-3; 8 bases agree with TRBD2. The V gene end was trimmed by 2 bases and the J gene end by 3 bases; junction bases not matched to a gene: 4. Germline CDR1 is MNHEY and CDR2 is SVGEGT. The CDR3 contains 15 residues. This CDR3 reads CASSYDGRGTDTQYF. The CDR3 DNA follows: TGTGCCAGCAGTTACGACGGGAGGGGTACAGATACGCAGTATTTT.

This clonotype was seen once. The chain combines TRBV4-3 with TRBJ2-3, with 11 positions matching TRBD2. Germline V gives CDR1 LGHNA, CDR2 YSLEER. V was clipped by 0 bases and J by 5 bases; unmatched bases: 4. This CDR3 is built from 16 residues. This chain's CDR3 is CASSQELAGVEDTQYF. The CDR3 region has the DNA TGCGCCAGCAGCCAAGAACTAGCGGGAGTGGAAGATACGCAGTATTTT.

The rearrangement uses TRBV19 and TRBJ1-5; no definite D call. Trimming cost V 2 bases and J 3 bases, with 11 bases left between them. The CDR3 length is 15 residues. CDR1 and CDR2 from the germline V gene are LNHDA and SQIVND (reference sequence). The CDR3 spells CASSIPGSYNQPQHF. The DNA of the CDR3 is TGTGCCAGTAGTATACCCGGCAGCTACAATCAGCCCCAGCATTTT.

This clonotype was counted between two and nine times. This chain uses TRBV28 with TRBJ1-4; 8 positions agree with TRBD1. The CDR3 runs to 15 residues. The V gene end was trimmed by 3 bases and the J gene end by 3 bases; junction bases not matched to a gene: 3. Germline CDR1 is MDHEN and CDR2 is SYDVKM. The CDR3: CASSFQTGANEKLFF. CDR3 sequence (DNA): TGTGCCAGCAGTTTCCAGACAGGGGCTAATGAAAAACTGTTTTTT. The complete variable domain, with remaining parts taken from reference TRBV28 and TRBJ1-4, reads DVKVTQSSRYLVKRTGEKVFLECVQDMDHENMFWYRQDPGLGLRLIYFSYDVKMKEKGDIPEGYSVSREKKERFSLILESASTNQTSMYLCASSFQTGANEKLFFGSGTQLSVL.

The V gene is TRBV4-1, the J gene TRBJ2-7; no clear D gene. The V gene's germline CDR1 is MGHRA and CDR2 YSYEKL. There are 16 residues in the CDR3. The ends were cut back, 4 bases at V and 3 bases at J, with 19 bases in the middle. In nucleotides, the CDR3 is TGCGCCAGCAGCCCTTCCCCGCCTCCCACGGTCTACGAGCAGTACTTC. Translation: CASSPSPPPTVYEQYF.

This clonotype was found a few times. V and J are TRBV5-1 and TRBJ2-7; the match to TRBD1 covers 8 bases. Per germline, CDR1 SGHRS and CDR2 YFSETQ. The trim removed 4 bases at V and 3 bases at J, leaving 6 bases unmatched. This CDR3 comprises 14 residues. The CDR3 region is CASSGRQGNYEQYF. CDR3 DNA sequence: TGCGCCAGCAGCGGGAGACAGGGGAACTACGAGCAGTACTTC.